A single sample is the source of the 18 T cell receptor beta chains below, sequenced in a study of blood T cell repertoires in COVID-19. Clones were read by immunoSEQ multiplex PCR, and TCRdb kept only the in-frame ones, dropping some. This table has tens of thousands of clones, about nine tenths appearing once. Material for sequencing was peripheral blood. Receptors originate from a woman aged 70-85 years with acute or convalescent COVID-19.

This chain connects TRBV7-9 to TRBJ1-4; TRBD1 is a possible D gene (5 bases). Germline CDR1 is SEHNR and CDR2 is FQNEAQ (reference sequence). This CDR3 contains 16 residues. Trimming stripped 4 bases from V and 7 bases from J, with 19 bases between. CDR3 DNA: TGTGCCAGCAGCTCCCAGCGGGGGTCAGGAATTGAAAAACTGTTTTTT. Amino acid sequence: CASSSQRGSGIEKLFF.

The CDR3 DNA reads as TGTGCCACCAGTGAGGGGGGAGCGCGAGGCTACACCTTC. Amino acids: CATSEGGARGYTF. The rearrangement links TRBV24-1 to TRBJ1-2, with D perhaps matching TRBD1 (5 bases). The CDR3 extends over 13 amino acids. The V and J ends lost 4 bases and 8 bases respectively, with 13 bases between them. Looked up from germline, CDR1 is KGHDR and CDR2 is SFDVKD.

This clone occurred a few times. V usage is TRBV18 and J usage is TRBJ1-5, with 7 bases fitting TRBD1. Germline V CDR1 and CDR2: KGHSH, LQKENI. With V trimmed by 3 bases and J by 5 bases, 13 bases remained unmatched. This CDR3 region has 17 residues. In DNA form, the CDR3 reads TGTGCCAGCTCACCGAAAAAAGTGACAGGGTCAGATCAGCCCCAGCATTTT. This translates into CASSPKKVTGSDQPQHF.

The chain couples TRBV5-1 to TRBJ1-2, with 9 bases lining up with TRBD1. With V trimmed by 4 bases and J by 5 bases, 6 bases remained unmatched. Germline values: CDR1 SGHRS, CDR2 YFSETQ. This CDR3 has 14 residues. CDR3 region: CASSQDRGGYGYTF. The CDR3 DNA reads TGCGCCAGCAGCCAGGACAGGGGTGGTTATGGCTACACCTTC.

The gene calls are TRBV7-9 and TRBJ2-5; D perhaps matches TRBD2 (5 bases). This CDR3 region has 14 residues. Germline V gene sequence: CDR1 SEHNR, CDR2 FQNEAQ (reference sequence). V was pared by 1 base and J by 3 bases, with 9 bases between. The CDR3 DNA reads TGTGCCAGCAGCTTAGAGCTAGCAGAAGAGACCCAGTACTTC. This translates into CASSLELAEETQYF. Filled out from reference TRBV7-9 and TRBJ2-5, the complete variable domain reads DTGVSQNPRHKITKRGQNVTFRCDPISEHNRLYWYRQTLGQGPEFLTYFQNEAQLEKSRLLSDRFSAERPKGSFSTLEIQRTEQGDSAMYLCASSLELAEETQYFGPGTRLLVL.

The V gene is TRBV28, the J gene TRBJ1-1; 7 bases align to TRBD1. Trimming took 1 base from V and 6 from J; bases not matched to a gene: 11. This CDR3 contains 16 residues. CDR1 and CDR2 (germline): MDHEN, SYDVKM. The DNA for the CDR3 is TGTGCCAGCAGTTTATCCCCGAAGGGGGCTCACCCTGAAGCTTTCTTT. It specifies CASSLSPKGAHPEAFF.

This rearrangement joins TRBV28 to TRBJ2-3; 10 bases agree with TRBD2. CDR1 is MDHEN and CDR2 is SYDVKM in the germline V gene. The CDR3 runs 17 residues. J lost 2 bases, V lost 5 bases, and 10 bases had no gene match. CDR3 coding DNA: TGTGCCAGCAGTCCCATAGCGGGAGGAGGGGCCACAGATACGCAGTATTTT. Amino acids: CASSPIAGGGATDTQYF.

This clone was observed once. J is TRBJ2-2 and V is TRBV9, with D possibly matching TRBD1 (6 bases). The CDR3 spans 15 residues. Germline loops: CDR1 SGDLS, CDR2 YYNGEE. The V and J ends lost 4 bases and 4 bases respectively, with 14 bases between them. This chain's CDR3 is CASSPTTGPTGELFF. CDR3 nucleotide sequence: TGTGCCAGCAGCCCCACTACAGGGCCCACCGGGGAGCTGTTTTTT.

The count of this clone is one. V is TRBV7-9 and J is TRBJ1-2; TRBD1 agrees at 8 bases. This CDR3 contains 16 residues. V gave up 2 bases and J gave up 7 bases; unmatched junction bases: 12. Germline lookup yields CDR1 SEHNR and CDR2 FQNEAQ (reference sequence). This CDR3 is CASSLSGGGQVAGYTF. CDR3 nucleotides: TGTGCCAGCAGCTTATCCGGCGGGGGACAGGTGGCTGGCTACACCTTC.

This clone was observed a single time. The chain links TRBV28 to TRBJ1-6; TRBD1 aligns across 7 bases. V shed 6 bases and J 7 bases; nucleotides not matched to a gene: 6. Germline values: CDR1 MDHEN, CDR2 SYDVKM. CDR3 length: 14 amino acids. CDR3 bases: TGTGCCAGCAGCCCGGGACAGAGCAATTCACCCCTCCACTTT. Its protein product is CASSPGQSNSPLHF.

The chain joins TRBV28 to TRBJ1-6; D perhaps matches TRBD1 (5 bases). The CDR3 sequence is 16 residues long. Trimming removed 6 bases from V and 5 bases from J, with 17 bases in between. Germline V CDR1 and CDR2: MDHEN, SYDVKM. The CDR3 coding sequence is TGTGCCAGCAGATCCGGCAGGGCGGGGGATAATTCACCCCTCCACTTT. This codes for CASRSGRAGDNSPLHF.

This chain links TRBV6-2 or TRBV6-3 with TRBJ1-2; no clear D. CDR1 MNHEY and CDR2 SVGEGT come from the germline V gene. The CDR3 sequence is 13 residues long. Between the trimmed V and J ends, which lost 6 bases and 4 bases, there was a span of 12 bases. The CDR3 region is CASSSGGSYGYTF. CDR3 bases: TGTGCCAGCAGCAGTGGAGGAAGCTATGGCTACACCTTC.

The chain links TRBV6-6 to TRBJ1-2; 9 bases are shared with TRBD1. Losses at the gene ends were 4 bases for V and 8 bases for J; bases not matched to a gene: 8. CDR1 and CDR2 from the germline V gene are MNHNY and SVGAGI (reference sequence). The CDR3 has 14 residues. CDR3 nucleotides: TGTGCCAGCAGTTCCCAGGGGGGACAGGGCGGCTACACCTTC. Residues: CASSSQGGQGGYTF.

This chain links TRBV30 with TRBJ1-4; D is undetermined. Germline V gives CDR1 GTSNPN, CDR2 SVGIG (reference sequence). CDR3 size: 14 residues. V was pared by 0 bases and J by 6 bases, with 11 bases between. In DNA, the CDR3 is TGTGCCTGGAGTGTTGGAGGTGGCGATGAAAAACTGTTTTTT. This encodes CAWSVGGGDEKLFF.

CDR3 bases: TGTGCTAGTGGTTTGGTAAAGGGACAGACCGGGGAGCTGTTTTTT. Amino acids: CASGLVKGQTGELFF. The chain couples TRBV12-5 to TRBJ2-2; TRBD1 agrees at 7 bases. The CDR3 covers 15 residues. CDR1 and CDR2 (germline): LGHNT, FRNRAP. With V trimmed by 0 bases and J by 5 bases, 3 bases remained unmatched.

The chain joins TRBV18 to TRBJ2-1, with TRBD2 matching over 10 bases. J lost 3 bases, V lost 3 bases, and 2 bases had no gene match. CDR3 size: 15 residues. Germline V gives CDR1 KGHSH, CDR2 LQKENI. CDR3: CASSPERGGYNEQFF. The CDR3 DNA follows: TGTGCCAGCTCACCCGAGCGGGGGGGCTACAATGAGCAGTTCTTC.

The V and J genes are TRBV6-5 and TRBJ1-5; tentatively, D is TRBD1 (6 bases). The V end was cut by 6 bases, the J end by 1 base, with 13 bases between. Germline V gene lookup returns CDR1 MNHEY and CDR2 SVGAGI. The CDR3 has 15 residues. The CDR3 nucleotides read TGTGCCAGCAGCGCCGGGACACTGAGCAATCAGCCCCAGCATTTT. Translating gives CASSAGTLSNQPQHF.

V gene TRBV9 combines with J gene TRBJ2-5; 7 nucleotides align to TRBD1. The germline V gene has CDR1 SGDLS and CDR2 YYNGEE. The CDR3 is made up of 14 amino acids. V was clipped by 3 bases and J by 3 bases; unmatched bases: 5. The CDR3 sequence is CASSGSGTEETQYF. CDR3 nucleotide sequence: TGTGCCAGCAGCGGATCCGGGACAGAAGAGACCCAGTACTTC.